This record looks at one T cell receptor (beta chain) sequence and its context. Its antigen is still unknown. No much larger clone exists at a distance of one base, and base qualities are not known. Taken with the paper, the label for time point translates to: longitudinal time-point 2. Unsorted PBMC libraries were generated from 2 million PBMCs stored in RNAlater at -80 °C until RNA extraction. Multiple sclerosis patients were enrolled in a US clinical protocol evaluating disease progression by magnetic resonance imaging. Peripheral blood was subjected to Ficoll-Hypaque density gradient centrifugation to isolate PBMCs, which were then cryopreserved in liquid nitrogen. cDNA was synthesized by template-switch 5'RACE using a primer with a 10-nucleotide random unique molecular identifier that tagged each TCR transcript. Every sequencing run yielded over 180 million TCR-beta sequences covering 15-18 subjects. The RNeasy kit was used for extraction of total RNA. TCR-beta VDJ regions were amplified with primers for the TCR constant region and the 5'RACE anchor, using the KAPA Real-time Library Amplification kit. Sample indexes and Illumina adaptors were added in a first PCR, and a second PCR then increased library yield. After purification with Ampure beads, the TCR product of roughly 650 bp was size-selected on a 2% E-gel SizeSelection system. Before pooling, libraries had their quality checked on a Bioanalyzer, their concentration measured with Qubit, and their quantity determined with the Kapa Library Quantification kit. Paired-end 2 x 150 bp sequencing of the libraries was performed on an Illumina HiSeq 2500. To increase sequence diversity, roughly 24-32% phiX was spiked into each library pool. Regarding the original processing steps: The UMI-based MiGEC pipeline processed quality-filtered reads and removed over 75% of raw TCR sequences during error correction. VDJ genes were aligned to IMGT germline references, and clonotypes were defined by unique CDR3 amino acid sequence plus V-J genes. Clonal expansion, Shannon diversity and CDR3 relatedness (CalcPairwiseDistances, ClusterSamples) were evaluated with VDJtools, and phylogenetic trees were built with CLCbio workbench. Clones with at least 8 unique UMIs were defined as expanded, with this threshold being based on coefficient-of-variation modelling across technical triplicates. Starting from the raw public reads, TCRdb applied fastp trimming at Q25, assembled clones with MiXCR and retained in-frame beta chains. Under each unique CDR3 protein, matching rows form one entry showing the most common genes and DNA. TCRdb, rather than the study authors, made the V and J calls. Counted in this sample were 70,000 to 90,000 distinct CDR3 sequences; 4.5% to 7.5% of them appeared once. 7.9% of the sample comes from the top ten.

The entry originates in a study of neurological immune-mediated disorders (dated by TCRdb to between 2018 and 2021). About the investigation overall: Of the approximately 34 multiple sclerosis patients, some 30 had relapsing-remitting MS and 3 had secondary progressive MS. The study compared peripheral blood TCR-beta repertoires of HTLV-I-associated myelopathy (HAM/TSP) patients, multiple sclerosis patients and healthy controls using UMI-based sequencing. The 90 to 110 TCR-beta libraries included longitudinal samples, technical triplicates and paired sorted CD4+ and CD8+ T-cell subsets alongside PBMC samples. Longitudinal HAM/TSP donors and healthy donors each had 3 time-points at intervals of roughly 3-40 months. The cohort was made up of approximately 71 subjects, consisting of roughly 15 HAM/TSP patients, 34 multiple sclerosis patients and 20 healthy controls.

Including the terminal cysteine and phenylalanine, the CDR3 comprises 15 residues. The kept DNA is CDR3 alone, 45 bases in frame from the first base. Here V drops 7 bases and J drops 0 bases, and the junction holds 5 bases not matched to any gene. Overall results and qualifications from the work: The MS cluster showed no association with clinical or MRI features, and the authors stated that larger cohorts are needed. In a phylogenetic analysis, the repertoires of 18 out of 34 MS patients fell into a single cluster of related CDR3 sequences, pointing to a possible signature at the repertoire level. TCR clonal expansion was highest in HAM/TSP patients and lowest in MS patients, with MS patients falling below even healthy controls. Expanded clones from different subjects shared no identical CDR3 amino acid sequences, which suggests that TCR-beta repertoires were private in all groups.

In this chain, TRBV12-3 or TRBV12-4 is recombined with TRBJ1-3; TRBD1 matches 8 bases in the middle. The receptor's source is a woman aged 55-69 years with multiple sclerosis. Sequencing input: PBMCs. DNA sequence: TGTGCCAGCACCCGGGACAGGAGCTCTGGAAACACCATATATTTT. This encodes CASTRDRSSGNTIYF.